Below, one T cell receptor (beta chain) is given with its context. Its antigen is not known. Clones were sequenced by immunoSEQ multiplex PCR, and TCRdb holds only the in-frame ones, with some missing. The sample consists of 85,000 to 130,000 clones, roughly 89% of them appearing once. The V gene end was trimmed by 3 bases and the J gene end by 2 bases; junction bases not matched to a gene: 8. This CDR3 has 16 amino acids. In germline, CDR1 is WNHNN, CDR2 SYGVQD (reference sequence). This record comes from a study of T cell responses to AZD1222 COVID-19 vaccine. Study-level findings and limits: Donors were largely white British and mainly female; clonal diversity was possibly underestimated. Only after the peak T cell response were repertoires sampled. Spike-specific TCR depth and breadth grew after two AZD1222 doses.

The V call is TRBV10-1, the J call TRBJ2-3; 7 positions agree with TRBD2. The source of this sequence is an adult in good health. This material consisted of peripheral blood, taken on day 0 of AZD1222 vaccination. CDR3 amino acids: CASSESQRGYTDTQYF. Written as DNA, the CDR3 is TGCGCCAGCAGTGAATCTCAGCGGGGATACACAGATACGCAGTATTTT.